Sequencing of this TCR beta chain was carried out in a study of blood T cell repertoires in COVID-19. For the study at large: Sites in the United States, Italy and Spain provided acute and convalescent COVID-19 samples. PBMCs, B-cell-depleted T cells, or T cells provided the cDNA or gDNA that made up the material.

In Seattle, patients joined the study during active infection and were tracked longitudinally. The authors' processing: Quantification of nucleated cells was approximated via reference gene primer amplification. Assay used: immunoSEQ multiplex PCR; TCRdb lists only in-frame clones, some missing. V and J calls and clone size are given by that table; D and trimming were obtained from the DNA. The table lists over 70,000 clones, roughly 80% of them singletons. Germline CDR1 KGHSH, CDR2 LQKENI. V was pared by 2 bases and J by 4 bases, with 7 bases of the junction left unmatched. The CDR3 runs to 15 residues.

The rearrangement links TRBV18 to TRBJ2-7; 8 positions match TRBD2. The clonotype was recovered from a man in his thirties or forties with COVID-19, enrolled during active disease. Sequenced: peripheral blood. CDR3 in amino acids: CASSPITGGPYEQYF. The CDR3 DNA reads TGTGCCAGCTCACCAATTACGGGAGGGCCGTACGAGCAGTACTTC. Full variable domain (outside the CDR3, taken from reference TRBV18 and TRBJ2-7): NAGVMQNPRHLVRRRGQEARLRCSPMKGHSHVYWYRQLPEEGLKFMVYLQKENIIDESGMPKERFSAEFPKEGPSILRIQQVVRGDSAAYFCASSPITGGPYEQYFGPGTRLTVT.